The sequence of this TCR beta chain was determined in a study of early T cells in non-severe SARS-CoV-2 infection. The TCR library protocol was used to attach unique molecular identifiers. These identifiers were attached to individual cDNA molecules. TCRdb used MiXCR to reprocess the 5' RACE reads, holding one entry per CDR3 protein. The profile shows over 85,000 distinct CDR3 sequences, about an eighth of them singletons. The sample taken for sequencing was whole blood. The source of this sequence is an adult who was a healthcare worker with PCR-confirmed SARS-CoV-2 infection or an uninfected control (not recorded which).

CDR3 bases: TGCGCCAGCGGAATTAGCGGGAGGGCCGACGGGGAGCTGTTTTTT. As protein: CASGISGRADGELFF. The rearrangement uses TRBV4-3 and TRBJ2-2; 11 bases are a match to TRBD2. The germline V gene encodes CDR1 LGHNA and CDR2 YSLEER. V was clipped by 8 bases and J by 7 bases; unmatched bases: 9. This CDR3 has 15 residues.